The 5 T cell receptor beta chains listed next were all sequenced from one sample in a study of beta chain features in type 1 diabetes. Expressed TCRB transcripts were sequenced, since all the RNA that had been isolated was reverse transcribed. Clones were read by immunoSEQ multiplex PCR, and TCRdb kept only the in-frame ones, dropping some. The sample has 450,000 to 550,000 clones, approximately 30% seen once. Sample: naive CD4+ T cells from blood. Receptors originate from a man aged 18 to 29 in good health.

The chain employs TRBV7-3 and TRBJ2-6; no clear D. Germline lookup yields CDR1 SGHTA and CDR2 FQGTGA. Trimming left V 6 bases short and J 1 base short, with 7 bases between. The CDR3 contains 14 residues. CDR3 loop: CASSEESGANVLTF. Here the CDR3 DNA reads TGTGCCAGCAGTGAGGAGTCTGGGGCCAACGTCCTGACTTTC.

The J gene is TRBJ1-5, the V gene TRBV30; 8 bases match TRBD1. Germline lookup yields CDR1 GTSNPN and CDR2 SVGIG (reference sequence). The CDR3 is 16 residues long. After removal of 0 bases from V and 4 bases from J, the junction contained 8 bases not matched to a gene. DNA of the CDR3: TGTGCCTGGAGTGTAAAGGGGGGACAGGCGAATCAGCCCCAGCATTTT. As protein: CAWSVKGGQANQPQHF.

This clone was seen a few times. This CDR3 is also generated by other DNA sequences in the sample. CDR3 sequence: CASSLGLYNEQFF. CDR3 coding DNA: TGTGCCAGCAGCTTAGGCCTTTACAATGAGCAGTTCTTC. This chain links TRBV7-2 with TRBJ2-1; D unclear. Germline V CDR1 and CDR2: SGHTA, FQGNSA. This CDR3 has 13 amino acids. Deletions cut 1 base from V and 4 bases from J, with 5 bases between.

The rearrangement uses TRBV7-2 and TRBJ2-7; D ambiguous. From germline, CDR1 is SGHTA and CDR2 FQGNSA. The germline V and J ends were trimmed by 2 bases and 0 bases, with 11 bases remaining between them. This CDR3 contains 15 residues. CDR3 in DNA: TGTGCCAGCAGCTTATCCTATCTTGCCTCCTACGAGCAGTACTTC. It codes for CASSLSYLASYEQYF. Complete variable domain (other parts from reference TRBV7-2 and TRBJ2-7): GAGVSQSPSNKVTEKGKDVELRCDPISGHTALYWYRQSLGQGLEFLIYFQGNSAPDKSGLPSDRFSAERTGGSVSTLTIQRTQQEDSAVYLCASSLSYLASYEQYFGPGTRLTVT.

The V call is TRBV29-1, the J call TRBJ2-7; 12 nucleotides align to TRBD2. Germline V gene data show CDR1 as SQVTM and CDR2 as ANQGSEA. With V trimmed by 4 bases and J by 5 bases, 9 bases remained unmatched. This CDR3 contains 15 residues. DNA of the CDR3: TGCAGCGTTGCGCTCCGACTAGCGGGAGAACACGAGCAGTACTTC. Translating it yields CSVALRLAGEHEQYF.